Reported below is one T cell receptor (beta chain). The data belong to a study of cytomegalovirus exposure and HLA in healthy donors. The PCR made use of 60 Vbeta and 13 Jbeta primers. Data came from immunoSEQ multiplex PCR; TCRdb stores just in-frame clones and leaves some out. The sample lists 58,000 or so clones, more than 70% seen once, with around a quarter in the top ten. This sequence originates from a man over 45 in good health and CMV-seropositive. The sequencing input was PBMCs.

The chain's CDR3 is CASSRGAGAENIQYF. CDR3 bases: TGTGCCAGCAGTAGAGGGGCGGGGGCCGAAAACATTCAGTACTTC. The chain links TRBV6-5 to TRBJ2-4, with D possibly being TRBD2 (7 bases). Deletions cut 5 bases from V and 5 bases from J, with 16 bases between. The CDR3 totals 15 residues. The germline V gene encodes CDR1 MNHEY and CDR2 SVGAGI.